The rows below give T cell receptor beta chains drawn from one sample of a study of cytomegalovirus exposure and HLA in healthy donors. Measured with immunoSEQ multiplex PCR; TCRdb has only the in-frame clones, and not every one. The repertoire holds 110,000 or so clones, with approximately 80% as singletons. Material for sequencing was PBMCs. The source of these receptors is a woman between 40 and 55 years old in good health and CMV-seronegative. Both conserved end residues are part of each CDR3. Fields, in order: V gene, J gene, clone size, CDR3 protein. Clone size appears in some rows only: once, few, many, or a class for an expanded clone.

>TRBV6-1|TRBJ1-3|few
CASSEAPGGNTIYF
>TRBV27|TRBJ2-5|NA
CASRGILAGGPQETQYF
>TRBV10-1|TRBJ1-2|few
CASSETGTGDHGYTF
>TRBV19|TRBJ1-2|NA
CASSIPPGRPDYGYTF
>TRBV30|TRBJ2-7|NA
CAWSRVYEQYF
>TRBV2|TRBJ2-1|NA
CASKGEHYNEQFF
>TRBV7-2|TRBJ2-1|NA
CASSSPPLGYNEQFF
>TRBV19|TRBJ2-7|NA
CASSPGGSYYEQYF
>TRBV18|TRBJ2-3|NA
CASSPQAGTQYF
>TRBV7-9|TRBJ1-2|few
CASSLSQAPLYGYTF
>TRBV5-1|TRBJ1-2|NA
CASSLVAGAKGYTF
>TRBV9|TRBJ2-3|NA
CASSGLDGTDTQYF
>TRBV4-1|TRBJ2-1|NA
CASSPGDRVRDEQFF
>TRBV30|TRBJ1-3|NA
CGGQSGNTIYF
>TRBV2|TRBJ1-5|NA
CASSGGLYSNQPQHF
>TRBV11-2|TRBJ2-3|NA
CASSQGLAGTPYSTDTQYF
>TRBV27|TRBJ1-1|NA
CASSYDRGNTEAFF
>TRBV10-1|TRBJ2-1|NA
CASSPGLAGYNEQFF
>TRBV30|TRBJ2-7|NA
CAWGSSYEQYF
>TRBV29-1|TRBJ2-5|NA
CSETGGKETQYF
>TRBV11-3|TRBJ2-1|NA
CASSLAQDNEQFF
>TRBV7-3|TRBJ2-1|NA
CASSLTIAPSGDNEQFF
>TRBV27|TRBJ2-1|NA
CASSLWGGSDNEQFF
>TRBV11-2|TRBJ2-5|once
CASSLGRDSRTQYF
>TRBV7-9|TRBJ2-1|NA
CASSLANSYNEQFF
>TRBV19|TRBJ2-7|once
CASSTTGTSLEQYF
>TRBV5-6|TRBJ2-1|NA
CASSSGFGEQFF
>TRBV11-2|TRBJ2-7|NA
CASSLGAGGFYEQYF
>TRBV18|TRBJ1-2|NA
CASSPVAQGNYGYTF
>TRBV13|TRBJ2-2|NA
CASSPDRGRLLSREGLDTGELFF
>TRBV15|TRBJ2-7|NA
CATSRDRGYEQYF
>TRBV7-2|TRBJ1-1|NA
CASGVQGRNTEAFF
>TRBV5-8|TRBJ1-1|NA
CASSLSVNTEAFF
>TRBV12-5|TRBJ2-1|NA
CASGSGQGAYNEQFF
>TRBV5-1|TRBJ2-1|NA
CASQLATVSGNEQFF
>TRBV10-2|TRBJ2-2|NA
CASSGLKGDTGELFF
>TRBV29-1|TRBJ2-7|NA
CSVAGLAGGRRDEQYF
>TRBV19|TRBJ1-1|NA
CASGRDRPFEAFF
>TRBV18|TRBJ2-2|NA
CASSPDRRNTGELFF
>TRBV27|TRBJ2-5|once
CASSPVTGETQYF